Listed below are T cell receptor beta chains from one sample, sequenced in a study of control samples from healthy donors and cancer patients. The method was immunoSEQ multiplex PCR; TCRdb's version includes in-frame clones alone and lacks a portion of them. Of 130,000 to 150,000 clones listed, 80% to 95% were seen once; the top ten hold approximately 5.7%. Specimen: blood. Receptors were obtained from a man aged 18 to 29 in good health. Each CDR3 is given with its conserved first and last residue. Fields, in order: V gene, J gene, CDR3 length, CDR3 protein.

TRBV29-1	TRBJ2-7	13	CSVGLDRRYEQYF
TRBV3-1/TRBV3-2	TRBJ2-3	16	CASSIVHSTPKDTQYF
TRBV7-3	TRBJ2-3	17	CASSMPGTRGPGDTQYF
TRBV28	TRBJ1-4	13	CASRRAGGEKLFF
TRBV30	TRBJ1-2	13	CAWSAGHGYGYTF
TRBV9	TRBJ2-7	12	CASSEGDYEQYF
TRBV19	TRBJ1-5	14	CASTVGGRNQPQHF
TRBV10-3	TRBJ1-1	16	CAISLRTGGGNTEAFF
TRBV2	TRBJ2-5	15	CASSRRDRQQETQYF
TRBV6-1	TRBJ2-5	13	CASSDRGWETQYF
TRBV27	TRBJ2-1	13	CASTAGRDTEQFF
TRBV7-9	TRBJ2-7	12	CASSPDGYEQYF
TRBV9	TRBJ2-1	13	CASSVVPDNEQFF
TRBV7-6	TRBJ1-5	12	CASSLLNQPQHF
TRBV19	TRBJ1-5	14	CASSLDSLNQPQHF
TRBV7-9	TRBJ1-3	16	CASSLDPGSYGNTIYF
TRBV19	TRBJ2-3	16	CASSSYRGPSTDTQYF
TRBV6-5	TRBJ2-7	13	CASRGDISYEQYF
TRBV4-1	TRBJ2-1	19	CASSQSQARLAGGVNEQFF
TRBV4-2	TRBJ2-2	17	CASSRFYTGSGTGELFF
TRBV28	TRBJ2-4	16	CASSFQGTLAKNIQYF
TRBV10-3	TRBJ2-3	15	CAISAGTGDADTQYF
TRBV7-9	TRBJ1-1	13	CASSFAPGTEAFF
TRBV29-1	TRBJ2-5	10	CSVESETQYF
TRBV2	TRBJ1-1	11	CASKMNTEAFF
TRBV28	TRBJ2-7	12	CASKDNPYEQYF
TRBV24-1	TRBJ2-1	16	CATSDSKREVSHEQFF
TRBV27	TRBJ1-4	17	CASSLSKVAFSDEKLFF